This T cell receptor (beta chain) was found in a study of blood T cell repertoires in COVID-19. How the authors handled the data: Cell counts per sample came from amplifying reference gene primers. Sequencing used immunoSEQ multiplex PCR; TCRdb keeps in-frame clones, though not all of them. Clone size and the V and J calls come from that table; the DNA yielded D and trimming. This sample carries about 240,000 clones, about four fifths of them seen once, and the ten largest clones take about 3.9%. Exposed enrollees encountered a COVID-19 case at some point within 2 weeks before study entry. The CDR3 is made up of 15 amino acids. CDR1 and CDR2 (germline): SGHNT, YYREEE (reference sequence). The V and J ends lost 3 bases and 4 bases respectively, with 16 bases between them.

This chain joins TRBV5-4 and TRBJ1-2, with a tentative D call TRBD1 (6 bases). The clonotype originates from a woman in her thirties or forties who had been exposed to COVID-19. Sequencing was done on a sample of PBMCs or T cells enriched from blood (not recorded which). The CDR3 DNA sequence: TGTGCCAGCAGCTCGAGCTTACAGGGCGGCTATGGCTACACCTTC. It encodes CASSSSLQGGYGYTF.